This T cell receptor (beta chain) was obtained from a study of cytomegalovirus exposure and HLA in healthy donors. Trimming removed 2 bases at V and 5 bases at J, with 10 bases between. The CDR3 is 14 residues long. CDR1 is SGHRS, CDR2 YFSETQ, per germline. A multiplex PCR was run with 60 Vbeta primers and 13 Jbeta primers. Per the original data handling: It was a later analysis that counted roughly 79 million unique TCR beta chains, of which 8.5 million to 12 million were shared. Sequencing used immunoSEQ multiplex PCR; TCRdb keeps in-frame clones, though not all of them. The V and J calls and clone size were taken over from that table, and D and trimming were inferred from the DNA. The table records 65,000 to 85,000 clones, around three quarters of them present only once.

The TCR sequence derives from a male donor in good health and CMV-seropositive. Sequenced sample: PBMCs. The rearrangement joins TRBV5-1 to TRBJ2-2; TRBD1 is a possible D gene (6 bases). CDR3 sequence (DNA): TGCGCCAGCAGCTTCAACAGGGATACCGGGGAGCTGTTTTTT. This codes for CASSFNRDTGELFF. Based on the CDR3 plus reference TRBV5-1 and TRBJ2-2, the full variable domain is KAGVTQTPRYLIKTRGQQVTLSCSPISGHRSVSWYQQTPGQGLQFLFEYFSETQRNKGNFPGRFSGRQFSNSRSEMNVSTLELGDSALYLCASSFNRDTGELFFGEGSRLTVL.